This T cell receptor (beta chain) was obtained from a study of T cells after yellow fever vaccination. CDR3 size: 12 residues. V lost 8 bases, J lost 5 bases, and 15 bases lay in between. CDR1 and CDR2 (germline): SQVTM, ANQGSEA. At least ten counts were recorded for this clonotype. Its antigen is not identified. One entry per CDR3 protein, called by TCRdb with MiXCR from the 5' RACE reads. The data show under 150,000 distinct CDR3 sequences, with roughly 8% seen just once and about 0.73% held by the top ten. Study results and caveats: It was a small share of clonotypes that appeared in both CD4 and CD8 compartments. Subsequent booster samples again held most clones from primary vaccination (around 96% CD4, 85% to 90% CD8). The secondary response was weaker, and its peak arrived faster, on day 5 versus 15.

The TCR was taken from a man between 25 and 39 years old who received the YFV17D yellow fever vaccine. The sequencing here drew on CD4+ T cells sorted from PBMCs, taken 5 days after the yellow fever booster vaccination. J is TRBJ2-5 and V is TRBV29-1; the D is unclear. The CDR3 DNA reads TGCAGCACGAGAACATTGGGGGAGACCCAGTACTTC. The encoded protein is CSTRTLGETQYF.